This TCR beta chain was identified during a study of CD8 T cells in Susac syndrome. Trimming cost V 1 base and J 5 bases, with 11 bases left between them. Germline V CDR1 and CDR2: MDHEN, SYDVKM. The CDR3 extends over 14 amino acids. Reverse transcription of about 0.5 to 1 ug RNA was carried out with random hexamers. MiXCR was run by TCRdb on the immunoSEQ multiplex PCR reads, yielding one entry per CDR3 protein. This repertoire shows about 300,000 distinct CDR3 sequences, around 85% found once; its top ten account for approximately 0.2%. The receptor was derived from a human donor with multiple sclerosis. The specimen sequenced was CD8+ T cells from PBMCs. The chain carries TRBV28 and TRBJ2-5, with unresolved D. The CDR3 DNA reads as TGTGCCAGCAGTTTATCCGGGTGGTATGAGACCCAGTACTTC. Its protein product is CASSLSGWYETQYF.